The 7 T cell receptor beta chains below were found in one sample sequenced in a study of immune evolution from preneoplasia to lung adenocarcinoma. The assay was immunoSEQ multiplex PCR, and TCRdb's table has in-frame clones only and misses some. The sample includes roughly 2,000 clones, over 75% of them seen just once. Sequencing used FFPE invasive lung adenocarcinoma tissue. The source is a person aged 45 to 59 with lung adenocarcinoma.

The genes are TRBV2 and TRBJ2-3; D call uncertain. Germline CDR1 and CDR2: SNHLY and FYNNEI. The CDR3 extends over 12 amino acids. V lost 3 bases and J 5 bases, leaving 6 bases between the germline ends. In DNA, the CDR3 is TGTGCCAGCAGTGAGGTCGGAGATACGCAGTATTTT. Its translation: CASSEVGDTQYF.

This rearrangement joins TRBV1 to TRBJ2-6. TRBV1 is classified as a pseudogene. CDR3 length: 15 residues. The CDR3 protein is CTSRLMTKSGQRPDF. CDR3 sequence (DNA): TGCACCAGCAGGCTTATGACAAAGTCGGGCCAACGTCCTGATTTC.

The chain is built from TRBV4-1 and TRBJ1-1; possible D gene TRBD1, 5 bases. V lost 1 base, J lost 1 base, and 7 bases lay in between. Per germline, CDR1 MGHRA and CDR2 YSYEKL. CDR3 length: 14 amino acids. CDR3 residues: CASSQGQRNTEAFF. DNA of the CDR3: TGCGCCAGCAGCCAAGGACAGAGGAACACTGAAGCTTTCTTT.

The chain couples TRBV27 to TRBJ2-7; D not resolved. V lost 8 bases, J lost 0 bases, and 8 bases lay in between. The CDR3 is made up of 12 amino acids. Germline lookup yields CDR1 MNHEY and CDR2 SMNVEV (reference sequence). DNA of the CDR3: TGTGCCAGCTTCTCAAGCTCCTACGAGCAGTACTTC. It codes for CASFSSSYEQYF.

This chain links TRBV29-1 with TRBJ1-1; a weak D match, TRBD1 (6 bases). The CDR3 has 16 amino acids. The germline V and J ends were trimmed by 7 bases and 0 bases, with 21 bases remaining between them. Germline V CDR1 and CDR2: SQVTM, ANQGSEA. CDR3 in DNA: TGCAGCGCCAACGGGGGGGGCGGGCCCATGAACACTGAAGCTTTCTTT. It encodes CSANGGGGPMNTEAFF.

To note about this clone: One junction end does not reproduce the germline sequence, and a read error may be involved. The same CDR3 arises from other DNA sequences in this sample as well. This sequence joins TRBV11-2 and TRBJ2-7; D is unclear. Germline values: CDR1 SGHAT, CDR2 FQNNGV. The CDR3 runs to 18 residues. CDR3 sequence reads: CASSLERVGRTLSYEQYF. CDR3 coding DNA: TGTGCCAGCAGTTTAGAGCGAGTAGGTAGAACCCTTTCCTACGAGCAGTACTTC. The whole variable domain, filled in from reference TRBV11-2 and TRBJ2-7, reads EAGVAQSPRYKIIEKRQSVAFWCNPISGHATLYWYQQILGQGPKLLIQFQNNGVVDDSQLPKDRFSAERLKGVDSTLKIQPAKLEDSAVYLCASSLERVGRTLSYEQYFGPGTRLTVT.

This clone was counted a single time. This chain links TRBV10-3 with TRBJ1-1, with a possible D match to TRBD1 (6 bases). The CDR3 totals 12 residues. In germline, CDR1 is ENHRY, CDR2 SYGVKD. V was cut by 7 bases and J by 1 base, with 7 bases left in between. The CDR3 DNA reads TGTGCCATCAAGGGGGGGAACACTGAAGCTTTCTTT. It encodes CAIKGGNTEAFF.